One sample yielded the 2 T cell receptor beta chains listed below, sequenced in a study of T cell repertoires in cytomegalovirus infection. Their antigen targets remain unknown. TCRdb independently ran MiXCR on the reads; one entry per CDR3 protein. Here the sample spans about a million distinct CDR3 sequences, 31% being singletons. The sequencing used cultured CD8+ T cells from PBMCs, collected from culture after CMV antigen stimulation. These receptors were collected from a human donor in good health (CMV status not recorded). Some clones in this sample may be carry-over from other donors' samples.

CDR3 sequence reads: CASSRSGHTGELFF. Written as DNA, the CDR3 is TGTGCCAGTAGCCGGTCGGGTCACACCGGGGAGCTGTTTTTT. The genes are TRBV19 and TRBJ2-2; no reliable D call. The germline V gene encodes CDR1 LNHDA and CDR2 SQIVND (reference sequence). CDR3 length: 14 amino acids. Trimming took 6 bases from V and 3 from J, leaving 11 bases between them.

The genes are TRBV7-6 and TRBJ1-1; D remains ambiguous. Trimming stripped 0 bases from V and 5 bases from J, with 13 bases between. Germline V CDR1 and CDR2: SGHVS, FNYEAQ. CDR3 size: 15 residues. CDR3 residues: CASSLARTPGTEAFF. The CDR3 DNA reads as TGTGCCAGCAGCTTAGCGCGCACCCCGGGAACTGAAGCTTTCTTT.